This TCR beta chain was documented in a study of T cells in Graves' hyperthyroidism and ophthalmopathy (dated by TCRdb to between 2018 and 2020). Study-level background: Peripheral blood was sampled at the time of initial diagnosis, prior to any treatment. A discovery cohort of roughly 96 patients, about 43 with Graves' ophthalmopathy and 55 to 65 with stable Graves' hyperthyroidism, was used to find distinguishing TCR V-J signatures. An independent validation cohort of around 19 hyperthyroidism patients and more than 15 patients who later progressed to ophthalmopathy tested prospective prediction of ophthalmopathy. The roughly 100 discovery patients were divided at random into training and test sets in a 7:3 ratio. The study also compared thyroid tissue and blood T-cell repertoires from 6 or 7 Graves' hyperthyroidism patients. Following sampling, methimazole starting at 30 mg daily was given to hyperthyroidism patients, and high-dose intravenous methylprednisolone was given to ophthalmopathy patients. TCR Vbeta CDR3 sequencing of some 140 peripheral blood samples (more than 40 ophthalmopathy, approximately 80 hyperthyroidism and approximately 17 progressor patients) is reported in the paper.

Trimming costs V 5 bases and J 4 bases, and their ends lie 12 bases apart. CDR3 length: 13 amino acids, cysteine to phenylalanine. Only CDR3 DNA is held: 39 bases, read in frame from base 1. From the germline V gene (reference sequence), CDR1 is LNHDA and CDR2 is SQIVND. The TCR beta CDR3 regions were amplified from RNA transcripts. The TCR CDR3 was subjected to a first round of RT-PCR using the HTBI primer set and the Qiagen OneStep RT-PCR kit. Libraries were constructed in a second round of multiplex PCR, after which size selection and purification were performed. The libraries were sequenced on an Illumina HiSeq2000 using paired-end 100 bp reads. Per the authors' processing: SOAPnuke was used to process the raw data, throwing out any read that contained adapters or uncalled bases, had a mean Phred below 15, or lacked an exact constant-primer or identifier match. High-quality paired reads were merged using COPE v1.2.5, and each unique nucleotide sequence was defined as a clonotype. MiTCR v1.1 was used to align clonotypes to the IMGT TRBV, TRBD and TRBJ reference segments. Only V-J combinations with frequency above 0.0001, covering 99.2% of repertoires, were analysed. The TCS score was defined as F50 (clonal expansion) divided by E x V (chaos), with BLOSUM62-based TCRdist calculated between CDR3 peptides within each V-J. Welch's t-statistics and random forest reduced 450 to 600 V-J features to 13, which were used in a naive Bayes classifier (R e1071). TCRdb itself trimmed the public reads at Q25 with fastp, ran MiXCR and retained productive beta chains. CDR3 protein duplicates are merged, each entry listing the most common genes and DNA. V and J calls and clone size were set by TCRdb, not the authors. The sample table lists more than 600,000 distinct CDR3 sequences, about 15% of them with a count of one. The leading ten clones occupy around 8% of the sample.

General study outcomes and caveats: Most expanded thyroid clonotypes (frequency above 0.001) were also detected in blood, suggesting blood repertoires may reflect thyroid immune responses. Sample size was not statistically predetermined, and blinding of investigators to group allocation was not performed. In validation, the model predicted progression to ophthalmopathy with over 60% sensitivity and around 72% specificity, a median of roughly seven months before onset. Ophthalmopathy was separated from stable hyperthyroidism by a 13 V-J signature model, with over 85% sensitivity and approximately 81% specificity obtained in cross-validation and 80%/75% obtained in testing.

Stable Graves' hyperthyroidism was defined as no progression to ophthalmopathy during 18 months of follow-up. Hyperthyroidism patients were newly diagnosed, with disease duration under 2 months, and aged 18 to 65 years. Any patient with an uncontrolled infection, another autoimmune disease, pregnancy or lactation was excluded. Clinical symptoms, serum thyroxine and TRAb, thyroid ultrasound, and orbital computed tomography formed the basis for the diagnoses. Ficoll-Paque density gradient centrifugation was used to isolate PBMCs from 9.5 to 10 ml of fresh peripheral blood. Trizol reagent was used to extract total RNA, and RNA quality was then checked on an Agilent 2100 Bioanalyzer. There are a few counts of this clonotype. The clone's antigen remains unknown. No base-level quality is on record; no much larger clone is a single base apart.

The sequence came from a man between 18 and 35 years old with Graves' hyperthyroidism. The chain employs TRBV19 and TRBJ2-7; no D gene call is confident. Sequencing was carried out using blood. Here the CDR3 is given as CASSYDGRYEQYF. DNA sequence: TGTGCCAGTAGTTATGACGGACGGTACGAGCAGTACTTC.